One and the same sample provided the 3 T cell receptor beta chains below, sequenced in a study of T cells in narcolepsy. TCRdb's copy holds only in-frame clones and misses some; the assay was immunoSEQ multiplex PCR. The top ten clones hold about 1% of a sample with 20,000 to 25,000 clones, about 90% of them seen once. Material: CD45RA- memory CD4+ T cells from PBMCs. These TCRs come from a human donor with narcolepsy.

The chain carries TRBV28 and TRBJ2-3; 7 bases are shared with TRBD2. The CDR3 contains 14 residues. Trimming took 2 bases from V and 9 from J; bases not matched to a gene: 8. Looked up from germline, CDR1 is MDHEN and CDR2 is SYDVKM. CDR3 in DNA: TGTGCCAGCAGTTTACGGCGGGAGAGGAACACGCAGTATTTT. This sequence encodes CASSLRRERNTQYF.

V and J are TRBV6-5 and TRBJ1-2; TRBD1 agrees at 7 bases. The V segment lost 6 bases and the J segment 4 bases; nucleotides outside the gene matches: 8. This CDR3 has 14 residues. Germline lookup yields CDR1 MNHEY and CDR2 SVGAGI. This chain's CDR3 is CASSPLRDSYGYTF. In DNA, the CDR3 is TGTGCCAGCAGCCCCTTACGGGACAGCTATGGCTACACCTTC.

The rearrangement links TRBV6-1 to TRBJ2-7, with TRBD2 as a possible D gene (6 bases). The CDR3 extends over 14 amino acids. Per germline, CDR1 MNHNS and CDR2 SASEGT. V lost 7 bases and J 2 bases, leaving 15 bases between the germline ends. The DNA for the CDR3 is TGTGCCAGCACCAGAAGGGGAGGACCCTACGAGCAGTACTTC. It is translated as CASTRRGGPYEQYF.